This TCR beta chain is drawn from a study of shared clonotypes between healthy human individuals (dated by TCRdb to 2018 to 2021). Study-level background: The cohort included a few men and a couple of women between 18 and 49 years of age. For each donor, CD4 naive and CD4 memory were each run on three plates, CD8 naive on two plates, and CD8 memory on one plate. Between about 0.9 and 9 billion PBMCs per donor were obtained by leukapheresis. The study deeply sequenced blood TCR repertoires of five healthy adults to estimate repertoire size and the extent of clonotype sharing between individuals. Libraries were prepared and TCR repertoires were sequenced by different laboratories using diverse techniques, in order to increase sequencing depth and limit assay-specific biases. What the work shows at the level of the full study, not this receptor alone: Rarefaction of sorted-subset datasets indicated incomplete sequencing despite the large sequencing depth. Only blood was sampled, and tissue TCR repertoires likely differ from those in blood. Because the study included only a small number of donors, the genetic and exposure-history diversity represented was limited. Pairwise subsampling led to the expectation that sequencing depth would affect the degree of clonotype sharing among donors. Around 5.4% of naive CD4, 3.5% of naive CD8, approximately 2% of memory CD4, and 0.35% to 0.4% of memory CD8 clonotypes were shared across several donors. Naive subsets generally had larger estimated clonotype richness than memory subsets did. Compared with non-shared clonotypes, clonotypes shared by all four sorted-subset donors had higher generation probabilities.

CD8 naive samples were CD45RO-negative cells positively selected for CCR7, giving a CD45RA+CCR7+ population that excluded TemRA cells. Healthy HIV-negative adults with no recently reported acute infections or vaccinations were included as donors. Every donor was a Caucasian adult living in Nashville, Tennessee, USA. Blood was obtained by leukapheresis, after which PBMCs were separated by Ficoll-Histopaque density gradient centrifugation and cryopreserved in liquid nitrogen vapor phase. Analytical flow cytometry was used to check the purity and quantity of each magnetically sorted T cell population. From each sorted fraction, genomic DNA was isolated and quantified by UV absorbance on a Nanodrop 2000c. From cysteine to phenylalanine, the CDR3 is 16 amino acids long. Only the CDR3 DNA stays, 48 bases, in frame from base 1. Based on the germline V gene, the CDR1 and CDR2 sequences are LGHNA and YNFKEQ. V loses 4 bases of germline sequence and J loses 0 bases, and the interval between the two ends is 13 bases.

As regards this clone: The target of this receptor is not known. Base qualities are not at hand, and no much larger clone is one base apart.

Using the deep immunoSEQ assay, TCR CDR3 regions were amplified from genomic DNA by multiplex PCR. For each cell subset, the extracted genomic DNA was distributed evenly across all wells of several immunoSEQ 96-well plates, and each plate served as one replicate. Each replicate PCR for sorted subsets received about 200 ng genomic DNA, equal to tens of thousands of T cell genomes. The purified libraries were quantified using a Qubit 3.0 fluorometer, sized with a Bioanalyzer 2100, and then quantified again using the KAPA Library Quantification kit. Each immunoSEQ 96-well plate was sequenced on its own single-read 150-cycle Illumina NextSeq 550 flow cell. As for how the authors treated the data: Because the immunoSEQ output included only junctional sequences and no quality scores, the filtering could not be the same as the filtering used for full-length reads. To assign V/J genes and CDR3, sequences were annotated using PyIR, a Python wrapper for IgBLAST v1.9, with IMGT germline references. Reads were removed for weak V/J assignments (E-value above 1e-6), missing CDR3, stop codons, out-of-frame junctions, or ambiguous translated residues. A V3J clonotype was defined by an identical inferred V gene, J gene, and CDR3 amino acid sequence. The percentage overlap between two repertoires was calculated by dividing the number of shared unique clonotypes by the size of the smaller repertoire. RTK rarefaction, the Chao1 estimator, and Recon v2.1 estimates of unobserved clonotypes were used to assess repertoire richness. For all TCRbeta clonotypes obtained by the gDNA method from a few donors, generation probabilities were computed with OLGA. TCRdb retrieved this table from immuneACCESS and kept in-frame rearrangements only. Not all clones are present; in checked studies, unresolved V genes account for under half, and no reason is known for the remainder. V, J and clone size are taken as reported in that table, and D and trimming were inferred from the DNA itself. The sample table holds 2 million to 2.5 million clones, of which around 93% were seen once. Roughly 1.7% of the sample rests with the top ten.

The sequence links TRBV4-2 to TRBJ2-1, and perhaps TRBD2 as D gene, on 5 matching bases. The clonotype originates from a man between 18 and 29 years old in good health. Some clones in this sample may be carry-over from other donors' samples. Material: naive CD8+ T cells from PBMCs. This sample's cell subset or site label indicates: CD45RA+CCR7+. The DNA sequence is given as TGTGCCAGCAGCCGGCGTGGCGGGCCCTCCTACAATGAGCAGTTCTTC. It encodes CASSRRGGPSYNEQFF.